The clone carrying this T cell receptor (beta chain) was seen only a few times. The data were obtained in a study of response to subunit inactivated influenza vaccine. V was trimmed by 1 base and J by 6 bases, leaving 16 bases between them. This CDR3 region has 15 residues. Germline CDR1 is DFQATT and CDR2 is SNEGSKA (reference sequence). MiXCR was run by TCRdb on the RT-PCR reads, yielding one entry per CDR3 protein. The table lists more than 700,000 distinct CDR3 sequences, approximately 21% of them singletons, with about 10% in the top ten. The source of this sequence is a man in his fifties or sixties who received an inactivated influenza vaccine. This sequence joins TRBV20-1 and TRBJ2-1, with D perhaps TRBD2 (7 bases). Sequenced material: PBMCs from blood, taken 5 days after vaccination. The CDR3 nucleotides are TGCAGTGCTAGAGCGGGGGGCGGGACTGTCAATGAGCAGTTCTTC. Translating it yields CSARAGGGTVNEQFF.